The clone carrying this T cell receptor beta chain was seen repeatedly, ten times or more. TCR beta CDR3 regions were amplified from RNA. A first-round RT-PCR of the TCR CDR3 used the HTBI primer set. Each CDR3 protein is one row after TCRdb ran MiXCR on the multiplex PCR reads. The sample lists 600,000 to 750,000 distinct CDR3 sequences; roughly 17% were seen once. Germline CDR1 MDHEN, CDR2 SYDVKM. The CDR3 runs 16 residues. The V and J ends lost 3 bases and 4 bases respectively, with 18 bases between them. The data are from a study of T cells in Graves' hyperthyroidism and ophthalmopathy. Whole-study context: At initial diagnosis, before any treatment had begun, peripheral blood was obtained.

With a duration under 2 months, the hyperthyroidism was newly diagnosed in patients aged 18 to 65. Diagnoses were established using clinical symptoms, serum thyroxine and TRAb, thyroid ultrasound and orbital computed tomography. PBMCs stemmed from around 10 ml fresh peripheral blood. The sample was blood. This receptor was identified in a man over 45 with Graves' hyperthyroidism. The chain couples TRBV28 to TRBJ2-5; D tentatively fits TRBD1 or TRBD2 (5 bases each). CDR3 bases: TGTGCCAGCAGTTTCTATAACCGGGGTCAGGGAGAGACCCAGTACTTC. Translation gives CASSFYNRGQGETQYF.